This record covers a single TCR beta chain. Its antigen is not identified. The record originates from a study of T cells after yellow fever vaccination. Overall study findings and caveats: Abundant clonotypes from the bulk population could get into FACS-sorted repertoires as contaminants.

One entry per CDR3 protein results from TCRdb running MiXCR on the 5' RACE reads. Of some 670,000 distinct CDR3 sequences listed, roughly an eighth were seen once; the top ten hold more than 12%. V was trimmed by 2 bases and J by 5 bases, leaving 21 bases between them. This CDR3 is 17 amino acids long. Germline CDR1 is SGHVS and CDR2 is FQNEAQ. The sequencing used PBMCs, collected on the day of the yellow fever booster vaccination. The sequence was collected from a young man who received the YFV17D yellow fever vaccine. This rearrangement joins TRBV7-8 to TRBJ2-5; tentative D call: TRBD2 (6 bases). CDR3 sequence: CASSLNPSVREWETQYF. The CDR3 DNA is TGTGCCAGCAGCTTAAACCCCTCCGTCCGGGAGTGGGAGACCCAGTACTTC.